This T cell receptor (beta chain) emerged from a study of blood T cell repertoires in COVID-19 (dated by TCRdb to the early 2020s). Notes on the research overall: The collaborator samples originated in the United States, Italy and Spain and spanned the acute and convalescent phases of COVID-19. Nearly every sample came with metadata listing a de-identified subject ID, COVID-19 status, age in years and sex. The dataset comprised deeply sampled blood TCRbeta repertoires from subjects exposed to, actively infected with, or recovered from COVID-19. The samples were drawn from the first 160 participants of the ongoing ImmuneRACE study and from 1,200 or so subjects provided by 6 global collaborators. Where available, HLA class I and class II types were taken from metadata supplied by the sample provider and were not determined by assay-based typing. The material from the prospective study consisted of cDNA or gDNA derived from T cells, B-cell-depleted T cells, or PBMCs. The repertoires were made available in a free public database intended to serve as a resource for research on the immune response to SARS-CoV-2. What the authors observed across the whole study: How much clinical and demographic metadata was included differed by source and by participant, and the metadata was provided uncurated.

At the junction V is shortened by 5 bases and J by 8 bases, with 7 bases in between. The germline V gene supplies CDR1 SGHDT and CDR2 YYEEEE. The CDR3 contains 11 residues, cysteine and phenylalanine counted. The DNA shown is the 33-base CDR3, in frame from base 1. Regarding this clone: It has no known antigen specificity. No base quality information exists; no much larger clone differs at one position.

Participants in the prospective study were aged roughly 18 to 95 years, lived in about two dozen United States geographic areas, and enrolled through a virtual design. In the prospective study, cohorts were assigned on the basis of participant-reported clinical history obtained from a screening survey and a study questionnaire. Mobile phlebotomists in the prospective study collected whole blood, serum and a nasopharyngeal or oropharyngeal swab from every participant. Participants in the prospective study had the option to provide additional blood draws and questionnaires over a roughly 2-month period. Prospective study blood samples were shipped either frozen or at room temperature before DNA extraction. The immunoSEQ Assay, a bias-controlled multiplex PCR, was used to amplify TCRbeta CDR3 regions from genomic DNA. The authors' analysis ran thus. Nucleated cell counts per sample were estimated from amplification of reference gene primers within the assay. Sequence reads were collapsed and filtered to measure the absolute abundance of every unique TCRbeta CDR3 rearrangement. For each sample, productive Simpson clonality was calculated as the square root of Simpson's diversity index over productive rearrangements. What TCRdb holds here is the immuneACCESS table cut down to in-frame rearrangements. Part of the clones is not present; checked against another copy, under half of the missing clones reflect an unresolved V gene, and the others are unexplained. The DNA gave D and trimming, while V, J and clone size come from that table. The sample contains approximately 210,000 clones, roughly 88% of them found a single time. Roughly 14% of the sample lies in the top ten.

Sample: PBMCs or T cells enriched from blood (not recorded which). The clonotype was recovered from a woman between 45 and 65 years old with acute COVID-19. The sequence is built from TRBV5-6 and TRBJ2-2, with the D gene call left open. This receptor has the CDR3 CASSLRGELFF. The sequence in DNA is TGTGCCAGCAGTTTGCGGGGGGAGCTGTTTTTT.